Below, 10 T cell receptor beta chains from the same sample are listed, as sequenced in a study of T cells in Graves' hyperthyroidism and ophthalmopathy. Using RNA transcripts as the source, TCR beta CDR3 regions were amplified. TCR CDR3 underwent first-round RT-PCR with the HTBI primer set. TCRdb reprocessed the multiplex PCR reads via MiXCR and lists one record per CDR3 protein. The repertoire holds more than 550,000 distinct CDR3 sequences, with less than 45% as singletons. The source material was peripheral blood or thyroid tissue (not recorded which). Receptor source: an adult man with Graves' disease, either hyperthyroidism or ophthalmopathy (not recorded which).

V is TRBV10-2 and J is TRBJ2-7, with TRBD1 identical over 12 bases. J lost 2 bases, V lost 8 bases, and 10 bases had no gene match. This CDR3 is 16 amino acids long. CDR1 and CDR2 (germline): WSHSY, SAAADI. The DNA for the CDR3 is TGCGCCAGCGTTGGGACAGGGGGCGCAGGGGCCTACGAGCAGTACTTC. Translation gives CASVGTGGAGAYEQYF.

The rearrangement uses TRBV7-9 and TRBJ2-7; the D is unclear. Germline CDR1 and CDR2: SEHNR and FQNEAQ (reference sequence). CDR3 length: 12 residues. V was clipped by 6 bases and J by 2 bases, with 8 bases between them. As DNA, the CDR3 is TGTGCCAGCAGTTCTAACACCTACGAGCAGTACTTC. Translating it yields CASSSNTYEQYF.

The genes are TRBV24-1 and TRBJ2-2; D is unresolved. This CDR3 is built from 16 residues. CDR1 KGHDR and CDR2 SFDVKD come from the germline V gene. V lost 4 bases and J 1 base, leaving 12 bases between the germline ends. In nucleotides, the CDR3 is TGTGCCACCAGTGACCCCGCTCAAGAGAACACCGGGGAGCTGTTTTTT. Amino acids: CATSDPAQENTGELFF.

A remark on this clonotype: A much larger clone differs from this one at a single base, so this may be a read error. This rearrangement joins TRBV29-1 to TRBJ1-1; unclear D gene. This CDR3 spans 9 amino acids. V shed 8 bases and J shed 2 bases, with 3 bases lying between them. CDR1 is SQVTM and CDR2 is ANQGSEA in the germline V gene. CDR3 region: CSFNTEAFF. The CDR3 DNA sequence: TGCAGCTTTAACACTGAAGCTTTCTTT.

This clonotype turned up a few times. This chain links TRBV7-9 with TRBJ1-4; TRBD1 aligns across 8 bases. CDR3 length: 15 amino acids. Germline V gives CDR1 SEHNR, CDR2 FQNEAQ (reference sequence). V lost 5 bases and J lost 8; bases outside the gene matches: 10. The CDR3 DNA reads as TGTGCCAGCAGCCCCTGGACAGGGTCAGGCGAAAAACTGTTTTTT. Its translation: CASSPWTGSGEKLFF.

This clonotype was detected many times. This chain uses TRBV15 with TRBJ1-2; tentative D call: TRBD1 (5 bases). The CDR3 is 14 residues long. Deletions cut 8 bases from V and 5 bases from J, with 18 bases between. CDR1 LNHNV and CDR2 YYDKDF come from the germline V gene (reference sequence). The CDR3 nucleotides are TGTGCCACCGCGGGGTGGCAGGGAGTTTATGGCTACACCTTC. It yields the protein CATAGWQGVYGYTF.

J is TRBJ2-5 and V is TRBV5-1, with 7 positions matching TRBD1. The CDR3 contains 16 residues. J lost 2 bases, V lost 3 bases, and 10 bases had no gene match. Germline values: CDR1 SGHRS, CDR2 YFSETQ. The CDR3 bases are TGCGCCAGCAGCTACAGGGCCGGGACAGCACAAGAGACCCAGTACTTC. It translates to CASSYRAGTAQETQYF.

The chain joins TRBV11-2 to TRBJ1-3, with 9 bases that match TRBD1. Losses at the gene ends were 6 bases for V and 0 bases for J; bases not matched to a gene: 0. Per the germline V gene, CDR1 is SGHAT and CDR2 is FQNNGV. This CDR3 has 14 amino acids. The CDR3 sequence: CASRGQGSGNTIYF. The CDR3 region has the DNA TGTGCCAGCAGGGGACAGGGCTCTGGAAACACCATATATTTT.

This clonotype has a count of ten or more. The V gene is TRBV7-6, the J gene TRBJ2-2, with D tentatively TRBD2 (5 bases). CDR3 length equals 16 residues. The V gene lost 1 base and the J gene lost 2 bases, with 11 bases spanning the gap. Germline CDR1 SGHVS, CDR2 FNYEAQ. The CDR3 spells CASSLGGYQNTGELFF. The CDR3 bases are TGTGCCAGCAGCTTAGGCGGGTACCAAAACACCGGGGAGCTGTTTTTT.

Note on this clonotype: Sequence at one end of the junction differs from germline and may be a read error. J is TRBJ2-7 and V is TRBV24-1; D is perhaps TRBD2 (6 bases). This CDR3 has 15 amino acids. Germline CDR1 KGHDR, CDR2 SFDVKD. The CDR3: CASSLSGLTAHEQYF. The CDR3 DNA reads TGTGCCAGCAGTTTATCGGGACTGACTGCGCACGAGCAGTACTTC.